This TCR beta chain is drawn from a study of cytomegalovirus exposure and HLA in healthy donors. Study-wide results and caveats: In a later analysis, common viral pathogens appeared linked to several of the most significant clusters.

Though probably carrying unrecorded immune exposures, donors were nominally healthy at sampling. Looked up from germline, CDR1 is SGHDT and CDR2 is YYEEEE. CDR3 length: 14 residues. V lost 4 bases, J lost 4 bases, and 6 bases stayed unmatched. There are a few counts of this clone. Its matching antigen is unknown. In the PCR, 60 Vbeta and 13 Jbeta primers were used. The data were produced by immunoSEQ multiplex PCR, yet TCRdb's version contains in-frame clones alone and is incomplete. Here the sample spans about 80,000 clones, 65% to 80% being singletons. This chain connects TRBV5-6 to TRBJ2-5; 8 bases map to TRBD2. The sequence was obtained from a human donor in good health. Sequencing was performed on PBMCs. DNA of the CDR3: TGTGCCAGCAGCCACACTAGCGGACCAGAGACCCAGTACTTC. This sequence encodes CASSHTSGPETQYF. Together with reference TRBV5-6 and TRBJ2-5, the CDR3 gives the full variable domain: DAGVTQSPTHLIKTRGQQVTLRCSPKSGHDTVSWYQQALGQGPQFIFQYYEEEERQRGNFPDRFSGHQFPNYSSELNVNALLLGDSALYLCASSHTSGPETQYFGPGTRLLVL.